This T cell receptor (beta chain) was recovered during a study of CD8+ T cells in alopecia areata. Reverse transcription of extracted RNA yielded cDNA, which provided the sequencing template. Assay: immunoSEQ multiplex PCR; the TCRdb copy retains only in-frame clones and omits some. Of 120,000 or so clones in the sample, around 60% were seen once. The treatment: oral pan-JAK inhibitor, 5-10 mg twice daily. From alopecia areata patients, lesional scalp punch biopsies and peripheral blood were collected. This receptor was obtained from a human donor with alopecia areata. Sequencing used CD4+ T cells sorted from blood, obtained at week 4, from a patient treated with tofacitinib.

CDR3 residues: CASTDRAQETQYF. CDR3 in DNA: TGCGCCAGCACGGACAGGGCCCAAGAGACCCAGTACTTC. The chain recombines TRBV5-1 with TRBJ2-5; 8 bases line up with TRBD1. The V and J ends lost 6 bases and 1 base, in that order; junction bases with no gene match: 2. CDR3 length: 13 residues. Germline CDR1 and CDR2: SGHRS and YFSETQ.